The entry that follows covers one TCR beta chain sequence. What this receptor recognizes is not known. Within one base of it there is no much larger clone, and no base qualities were kept. Reading from cysteine to phenylalanine, the CDR3 counts 15 amino acids. The read is trimmed to its CDR3 DNA, 45 bases read in frame from base 1. The CDR1 and CDR2 encoded by the germline V gene are SGDLS and YYNGEE. V is clipped by 0 bases and J by 4 bases, and the sequence between their germline boundaries is 13 bases long. The donors were healthy, HIV-negative adults with no recently reported acute infections or vaccinations. Only Caucasian adults living in Nashville, Tennessee, USA were represented among the donors. CD4+ T cells were enriched by magnetic negative selection; naive cells were then positively selected on CD45RA, and the negative fraction formed the memory subset. Blood was collected by leukapheresis, and PBMCs were isolated by Ficoll-Histopaque density gradient centrifugation and then cryopreserved in liquid nitrogen vapor phase. Purity and quantity of every magnetically sorted T cell population were checked by analytical flow cytometry. Genomic DNA was isolated from every sorted fraction and measured by UV absorbance on a Nanodrop 2000c.

Using the deep immunoSEQ assay, TCR CDR3 regions were amplified from genomic DNA by multiplex PCR. Genomic DNA extracted from each cell subset was distributed evenly over all wells of several immunoSEQ 96-well plates, and each plate served as one replicate. For sorted subsets, about 200 ng genomic DNA, equal to some 28,000 T cell genomes, was loaded into each replicate PCR. The purified libraries were quantified using a Qubit 3.0 fluorometer, sized with a Bioanalyzer 2100, and then quantified again using the KAPA Library Quantification kit. Every immunoSEQ 96-well plate was sequenced on a separate single-read 150-cycle Illumina NextSeq 550 flow cell. The original pipeline was this. Because the immunoSEQ output held only junctional sequences and lacked quality scores, the filtering could not match the filtering applied to full-length reads. To assign V/J genes and CDR3, sequences were annotated using PyIR, a Python wrapper for IgBLAST v1.9, with IMGT germline references. Reads were filtered out if the reads had weak V/J assignments (E-value above 1e-6), no CDR3, stop codons, out-of-frame junctions, or ambiguous translated residues. V3J clonotypes were defined by identical inferred V gene, J gene, and CDR3 amino acid sequence. The percentage overlap between two repertoires was calculated by dividing the number of shared unique clonotypes by the size of the smaller repertoire. RTK rarefaction, the Chao1 estimator, and Recon v2.1 estimates of unobserved clonotypes were used to assess repertoire richness. For all TCRbeta clonotypes obtained by the gDNA method from a few donors, generation probabilities were computed with OLGA. TCRdb limited this immuneACCESS table to in-frame rearrangements with V and J called. A share of clones is missing; checked studies link under half to unresolved V genes, and the rest is unexplained. The V and J calls and the clone size are those of that table, but D and trimming were determined from the DNA. In all, the sample holds more than 850,000 clones, and about four fifths of those were seen once. The top ten constitute 0.5% to 0.6% of the sample.

The sample originates from a study of shared clonotypes between healthy human individuals (dated by TCRdb to 2018 to 2021). For context, the study as a whole: The cohort comprised a couple of women and three men aged 18 to 49 years. To estimate repertoire size and how much clonotypes are shared between individuals, the study performed deep sequencing of blood TCR repertoires from a handful of healthy adults. Libraries were prepared and TCR repertoires were sequenced by different laboratories using diverse techniques, in order to increase sequencing depth and limit assay-specific biases. Between about 0.8 and 9.5 billion PBMCs per donor were obtained by leukapheresis. For each donor, three plates each were used for CD4 naive and CD4 memory, two plates were used for CD8 naive, and one plate was used for CD8 memory.

Findings and caveats that apply to the study as a whole: Larger estimated clonotype richness was generally found for naive subsets than for memory subsets. Only blood was sampled, and tissue TCR repertoires likely differ from those in blood. Across a handful of donors, roughly 5% of naive CD4, 3% to 3.5% of naive CD8, 2.3% of memory CD4, and approximately 0.4% of memory CD8 clonotypes were shared. Pairwise subsampling indicated that sequencing depth was expected to affect the degree of clonotype sharing among donors. Incomplete sequencing was indicated by rarefaction of sorted-subset datasets, despite the large sequencing depth. Because the study included a small number of donors, the genetic and exposure-history diversity represented was limited. Compared with non-shared clonotypes, clonotypes shared by all four sorted-subset donors had higher generation probabilities.

Recombination linked TRBV9 to TRBJ1-2; the D gene cannot be named for sure. The receptor was derived from a man between 18 and 35 years old in good health. Some clones in this sample may be carry-over from other donors' samples. Sequencing was carried out using memory CD4+ T cells from PBMCs. The cell subset or site label on this specimen signifies: CD45RA-negative fraction. The CDR3 region has the sequence CASSVDASSGYGYTF. The nucleotides are TGTGCCAGCAGCGTAGATGCGTCCAGTGGCTATGGCTACACCTTC. Outside the CDR3, residues come from the reference TRBV9 and TRBJ1-2 proteins, so the full variable domain is: DSGVTQTPKHLITATGQRVTLRCSPRSGDLSVYWYQQSLDQGLQFLIQYYNGEERAKGNILERFSAQQFPDLHSELNLSSLELGDSALYFCASSVDASSGYGYTFGSGTRLTVV.